This section outlines one TCR beta chain sequence together with its context. What it binds is unknown. The method was immunoSEQ multiplex PCR; TCRdb's version includes in-frame clones alone and lacks a portion of them. The repertoire holds about 2 million clones, with around 96% as singletons. This sample is drawn from a study of shared clonotypes between healthy human individuals. The ends were cut back, 2 bases at V and 8 bases at J, with 9 bases in the middle. Germline V gene data show CDR1 as MNHNY and CDR2 as SVGAGI (reference sequence). CDR3 length equals 13 residues. Naive CD8 cells lacked CD45RO and underwent positive selection for CCR7, leaving out terminally differentiated effector memory CD45RA+ cells. General study findings and limits: It was observed that approximately 5% of naive CD4 clonotypes were shared across several donors.

Sequenced input: naive CD8+ T cells sorted from blood. The gene calls are TRBV6-6 and TRBJ2-2, with D hard to call. The sequence derives from a man between 18 and 29 years old in good health. The CDR3 DNA follows: TGTGCCAGCAGTTACCGGGTATCAGGGGAGCTGTTTTTT. Translating it yields CASSYRVSGELFF.